This T cell receptor beta chain was recorded in a study of shared clonotypes between healthy human individuals. Concerning this clone itself: The antigen is not known.

Here immunoSEQ multiplex PCR was the method, and the copy in TCRdb shows in-frame clones only, minus some. The data contain 550,000 to 850,000 clones, approximately 79% of them singletons. In germline, CDR1 is MDHEN, CDR2 SYDVKM. This CDR3 comprises 13 residues. V lost 3 bases and J 4 bases, leaving 10 bases between the germline ends. Study-wide points: The naive CD4 repertoires of a handful of donors were compared, and around 5% of clonotypes were shared.

Sequencing was performed on memory CD4+ T cells sorted from blood. The subset is: CD45RA-negative fraction. This receptor was taken from a woman aged 25 to 39 in good health. The chain recombines TRBV28 with TRBJ2-7; D is undetermined. In DNA form, the CDR3 reads TGTGCCAGCAGTTTCCGCAGGAATTACGAGCAGTACTTC. Its translation is CASSFRRNYEQYF.